Listed here are 32 T cell receptor beta chains from one sample, sequenced in a study of blood T cell repertoires in COVID-19. Some clones are missing from TCRdb's copy, which holds only in-frame ones; the method was immunoSEQ multiplex PCR. This sample yields 200,000 or so clones, of which about three quarters are seen a single time; 4.5% to 7% belongs to the top ten. The sample consisted of peripheral blood. These receptors were collected from a woman aged 70-85 years with acute or convalescent COVID-19.

This clone was recorded a few times. The chain employs TRBV6-5 and TRBJ1-1; no definite D call. The germline CDR1 and CDR2 sequences are MNHEY and SVGAGI. V lost 2 bases and J lost 7, with 11 bases in between. CDR3 size: 13 residues. The CDR3 DNA is TGTGCCAGCAGTTACGTGGATCGGGGTGAAGCTTTCTTT. Translation: CASSYVDRGEAFF.

In this sample, this clone turned up a few times. Other DNA sequences in the sample encode the same CDR3. The chain links TRBV29-1 to TRBJ2-3; TRBD1 is a possible D gene (5 bases). This CDR3 spans 12 amino acids. Looked up from germline, CDR1 is SQVTM and CDR2 is ANQGSEA. The V and J ends lost 3 bases and 4 bases respectively, with 8 bases between them. CDR3 in DNA: TGCAGCGTTGATAAAGGGGCAGATACGCAGTATTTT. Protein product: CSVDKGADTQYF.

In this sample, this clone turned up a few times. The V and J genes are TRBV19 and TRBJ2-7; 8 bases are a match to TRBD2. CDR1 is LNHDA, CDR2 SQIVND, per germline (reference sequence). The CDR3 spans 16 residues. Losses at the gene ends were 5 bases for V and 5 bases for J; bases not matched to a gene: 14. The CDR3 region is CASSFLGAGGPHEQYF. CDR3 bases: TGTGCCAGTAGTTTCCTAGGGGCGGGAGGTCCCCACGAGCAGTACTTC.

This clone was counted only a few times. The chain recombines TRBV5-4 with TRBJ2-3; 8 bases are shared with TRBD1. Germline V CDR1 and CDR2: SGHNT, YYREEE (reference sequence). The J segment lost 2 bases and the V segment lost 5 bases, leaving 4 bases of the junction unmatched. The CDR3 extends over 14 amino acids. The CDR3 reads CASRTGVVTDTQYF. The CDR3 coding sequence is TGTGCCAGCAGGACAGGGGTTGTCACAGATACGCAGTATTTT.

The chain is built from TRBV27 and TRBJ2-1, with 7 bases that match TRBD2. The CDR3 contains 14 residues. The V and J ends lost 7 bases and 4 bases, in that order; junction bases with no gene match: 7. CDR1 is MNHEY and CDR2 is SMNVEV in the germline V gene (reference sequence). CDR3 nucleotides: TGTGCCAGCATTCAAGCGGGACCTTACAATGAGCAGTTCTTC. Its protein is CASIQAGPYNEQFF.

The chain employs TRBV19 and TRBJ1-5, with a possible D match to TRBD1 (5 bases). Germline CDR1 LNHDA, CDR2 SQIVND (reference sequence). Trimming removed 1 base at V and 7 bases at J, with 14 bases between. There are 15 residues in the CDR3. The CDR3: CASSIGVQGVQPQHF. The CDR3, as DNA: TGTGCCAGTAGTATAGGGGTCCAGGGCGTGCAGCCCCAGCATTTT.

The gene calls are TRBV24-1 and TRBJ2-7, with 7 bases identical to TRBD1. Germline assignment: CDR1 KGHDR and CDR2 SFDVKD. The CDR3 sequence is 13 residues long. Germline trimming cut 11 bases from V and 3 bases from J; bases unmatched to any gene: 9. The CDR3 sequence is CASWLAGGYEQYF. CDR3 DNA: TGTGCCAGCTGGCTAGCAGGGGGCTACGAGCAGTACTTC.

The chain joins TRBV5-5 to TRBJ1-1; 10 nucleotides match TRBD1. V shed 4 bases and J 3 bases; nucleotides not matched to a gene: 6. CDR3 size: 15 residues. Germline lookup yields CDR1 SGHKS and CDR2 YYEKEE (reference sequence). CDR3 amino acids: CASSKLDRGDTEAFF. For the CDR3, the DNA is TGTGCCAGCAGCAAACTGGACAGGGGGGACACTGAAGCTTTCTTT. Using reference TRBV5-5 and TRBJ1-1 for the parts outside the CDR3, the full variable domain is DAGVTQSPTHLIKTRGQQVTLRCSPISGHKSVSWYQQVLGQGPQFIFQYYEKEERGRGNFPDRFSARQFPNYSSELNVNALLLGDSALYLCASSKLDRGDTEAFFGQGTRLTVV.

The CDR3 loop is CASSSLRAQGLTEAFF. As DNA, the CDR3 is TGTGCCAGCAGTTCCCTACGAGCACAGGGGCTTACTGAAGCTTTCTTT. V and J are TRBV27 and TRBJ1-1, with TRBD1 matching 7 bases. V shed 4 bases and J 5 bases; nucleotides not matched to a gene: 13. Germline-derived CDR1 and CDR2 are MNHEY and SMNVEV (reference sequence). This CDR3 is built from 16 residues.

The V call is TRBV2, the J call TRBJ1-5, with D unresolved. V lost 4 bases to trimming and J lost 0 bases, with 10 bases between them. Per the germline V gene, CDR1 is SNHLY and CDR2 is FYNNEI. CDR3 length equals 15 residues. The CDR3 sequence: CASSAQTYSNQPQHF. DNA of the CDR3: TGTGCCAGCAGTGCACAGACCTATAGCAATCAGCCCCAGCATTTT.

This rearrangement joins TRBV5-4 to TRBJ2-2, with a tentative D call TRBD2 (6 bases). The CDR3 sequence is 14 residues long. CDR1 SGHNT and CDR2 YYREEE come from the germline V gene (reference sequence). V was cut by 0 bases and J by 6 bases, with 9 bases left in between. The CDR3 bases are TGTGCCAGCAGCTTGGAGGGAGGATCCGGGGAGCTGTTTTTT. Residues: CASSLEGGSGELFF.

This clone was picked up one time. The CDR3 DNA reads as TGCAGCGTTGAAGGGCGGCCGGGGGAGCAGTACTTC. Its translation: CSVEGRPGEQYF. V is TRBV29-1 and J is TRBJ2-7; D is possibly TRBD2 (5 bases). Germline V gene sequence: CDR1 SQVTM, CDR2 ANQGSEA. CDR3 length: 12 amino acids. With 1 base removed from V and 7 bases from J, the gap between germline ends came to 11 bases.

As DNA, the CDR3 is TGTGCCAGCAGTTTATCAAGAGTTTCACCCCTCCACTTT. Its protein is CASSLSRVSPLHF. V gene TRBV28 combines with J gene TRBJ1-6, with D hard to call. This CDR3 has 13 residues. Germline V lookup: CDR1 MDHEN, CDR2 SYDVKM. Trimming shortened V by 1 base and J by 9 bases, and 7 bases separated the two germline ends. Supplemented by reference TRBV28 and TRBJ1-6, the full variable domain reads DVKVTQSSRYLVKRTGEKVFLECVQDMDHENMFWYRQDPGLGLRLIYFSYDVKMKEKGDIPEGYSVSREKKERFSLILESASTNQTSMYLCASSLSRVSPLHFGNGTRLTVT.

The rearrangement links TRBV7-2 to TRBJ1-2; TRBD1 agrees at 7 bases. Germline-derived CDR1 and CDR2 are SGHTA and FQGNSA. V was clipped by 3 bases and J by 1 base; unmatched bases: 14. This CDR3 is built from 18 residues. Written as DNA, the CDR3 is TGTGCCAGCAGCTTGAACAGGGGCGTACAGGGATATAACTATGGCTACACCTTC. Amino acids: CASSLNRGVQGYNYGYTF.

This chain connects TRBV5-1 to TRBJ2-7, with 11 nucleotides matching TRBD1. The CDR3 sequence is 15 residues long. Looked up from germline, CDR1 is SGHRS and CDR2 is YFSETQ. The V and J ends lost 4 bases and 4 bases, in that order; junction bases with no gene match: 7. Here the CDR3 reads CASSLGTGGAYEQYF. The CDR3 bases are TGCGCCAGCAGCCTAGGGACAGGGGGGGCATACGAGCAGTACTTC.

The V and J genes are TRBV11-3 and TRBJ2-7; no definite D call. Deletions cut 6 bases from V and 2 bases from J, with 17 bases between. The germline gives CDR1 SGHNT, CDR2 YENEEA. CDR3 length: 15 amino acids. CDR3 region: CASRCPSVRTYEQYF. Written as DNA, the CDR3 is TGTGCCAGCAGGTGCCCGAGCGTCCGTACCTACGAGCAGTACTTC. Full variable domain (outside the CDR3, taken from reference TRBV11-3 and TRBJ2-7): EAGVVQSPRYKIIEKKQPVAFWCNPISGHNTLYWYLQNLGQGPELLIRYENEEAVDDSQLPKDRFSAERLKGVDSTLKIQPAELGDSAVYLCASRCPSVRTYEQYFGPGTRLTVT.

In this sample, this clone turned up a few times. The V and J genes are TRBV6-5 and TRBJ1-5, with 8 bases fitting TRBD1. Germline V lookup: CDR1 MNHEY, CDR2 SVGAGI. This CDR3 contains 15 residues. V shed 6 bases and J 7 bases; nucleotides not matched to a gene: 11. CDR3 nucleotides: TGTGCCAGCAGGAACGGACAGGGAACGGGACAGCCCCAGCATTTT. Translating it yields CASRNGQGTGQPQHF.

The V call is TRBV4-2, the J call TRBJ1-3; maybe TRBD1 (5 bases). Germline V lookup: CDR1 LGHNA, CDR2 YNFKEQ. V lost 1 base and J 1 base, leaving 17 bases between the germline ends. The CDR3 is made up of 18 amino acids. The CDR3, as DNA: TGTGCCAGCAGCCAAGTGGGGCAACGGGGGGTATCTGGAAACACCATATATTTT. Its protein product is CASSQVGQRGVSGNTIYF.

The chain recombines TRBV11-3 with TRBJ2-7; the match to TRBD2 covers 8 bases. The germline V gene has CDR1 SGHNT and CDR2 YENEEA. Trimming removed 3 bases from V and 2 bases from J; junction bases left unmatched: 6. The CDR3 consists of 15 residues. The CDR3 DNA reads TGTGCCAGCAGCTTTTCGGGAGGGCCCCCCTACGAGCAGTACTTC. It translates to CASSFSGGPPYEQYF.

The table lists this clone with many counts. V usage is TRBV19 and J usage is TRBJ2-1; tentatively, D is TRBD2 (6 bases). V was pared by 7 bases and J by 0 bases, with 10 bases between. This CDR3 contains 14 residues. Germline CDR1 is LNHDA and CDR2 is SQIVND (reference sequence). The CDR3 bases are TGTGCCAGTAAGGACTACAGCTCCTACAATGAGCAGTTCTTC. Protein sequence: CASKDYSSYNEQFF.

The V and J genes are TRBV2 and TRBJ1-1; D gene uncertain. Trimming left V 6 bases short and J 1 base short, with 6 bases between. CDR1 is SNHLY and CDR2 is FYNNEI in the germline V gene. CDR3 size: 12 residues. CDR3 amino acids: CASSAENTEAFF. In DNA form, the CDR3 reads TGTGCCAGCAGCGCGGAGAACACTGAAGCTTTCTTT.

The chain joins TRBV28 to TRBJ2-2; 16 bases line up with TRBD2. After removal of 4 bases from V and 4 bases from J, the junction contained 6 bases not matched to a gene. The CDR3 is 18 amino acids. Per germline, CDR1 MDHEN and CDR2 SYDVKM. CDR3 protein: CASSSGTSGRAVTGELFF. In DNA, the CDR3 is TGTGCCAGCAGTTCCGGGACTAGCGGGAGGGCGGTCACCGGGGAGCTGTTTTTT.

The chain joins TRBV7-9 to TRBJ2-1; D remains unclear. The germline V and J ends were trimmed by 3 bases and 7 bases, with 7 bases remaining between them. Germline V gene data show CDR1 as SEHNR and CDR2 as FQNEAQ (reference sequence). The CDR3 length is 12 residues. The DNA for the CDR3 is TGTGCCAGCAGCTTGGGCTTTAATGAGCAGTTCTTC. This sequence encodes CASSLGFNEQFF.

This chain connects TRBV6-6 to TRBJ1-2; D gene ambiguous. V shed 2 bases and J shed 3 bases, with 13 bases lying between them. The CDR3 sequence is 15 residues long. Germline lookup yields CDR1 MNHNY and CDR2 SVGAGI (reference sequence). This CDR3 is CASSYPQTQHYGYTF. CDR3 nucleotide sequence: TGTGCCAGCAGTTACCCCCAGACACAACACTATGGCTACACCTTC.

The J gene is TRBJ2-5, the V gene TRBV5-1, with a tentative D call TRBD2 (6 bases). The CDR3 runs 13 residues. The germline V and J ends were trimmed by 4 bases and 3 bases, with 10 bases remaining between them. Germline CDR1 and CDR2: SGHRS and YFSETQ. The CDR3 here is CASSPRGEETQYF. DNA of the CDR3: TGCGCCAGCAGCCCCCGCGGGGAAGAGACCCAGTACTTC.

This sequence joins TRBV27 and TRBJ1-5, with no clear D. In germline, CDR1 is MNHEY, CDR2 SMNVEV (reference sequence). There are 14 residues in the CDR3. The ends were cut back, 3 bases at V and 2 bases at J, with 8 bases in the middle. The CDR3 region is CASSFRSGNQPQHF. In DNA form, the CDR3 reads TGTGCCAGCAGTTTTCGATCGGGCAATCAGCCCCAGCATTTT.

The V call is TRBV28, the J call TRBJ2-1; TRBD2 matches at 12 bases. The ends lost 7 bases at V and 10 bases at J; junction bases unmatched: 8. The CDR3 consists of 14 residues. CDR1 is MDHEN and CDR2 is SYDVKM in the germline V gene. The CDR3 is CASTSSGRAKEQFF. The DNA for the CDR3 is TGTGCCAGCACTTCTAGCGGGAGGGCCAAGGAGCAGTTCTTC.

The chain carries TRBV10-3 and TRBJ1-4; D is possibly TRBD1 (6 bases). Trimming removed 3 bases at V and 4 bases at J, with 9 bases between. CDR3 length equals 14 residues. Germline assignment: CDR1 ENHRY and CDR2 SYGVKD. The CDR3 spells CAISERQDNEKLFF. The CDR3 DNA follows: TGTGCCATCAGTGAAAGACAGGATAATGAAAAACTGTTTTTT.

V is TRBV4-1 and J is TRBJ2-5, with D maybe TRBD2 (6 bases). The CDR3 sequence is 18 residues long. Germline V CDR1 and CDR2: MGHRA, YSYEKL. The V and J ends lost 6 bases and 0 bases respectively, with 23 bases between them. The DNA for the CDR3 is TGCGCCAGCAGACAAAGCGGAGCGGGTGGTCCCAACCAAGAGACCCAGTACTTC. Amino acids: CASRQSGAGGPNQETQYF.

V gene TRBV28 combines with J gene TRBJ2-3; the D gene is possibly TRBD2 (5 bases). The germline gives CDR1 MDHEN, CDR2 SYDVKM. V lost 6 bases to trimming and J lost 5 bases, with 9 bases between them. The CDR3 is 12 amino acids. In DNA, the CDR3 is TGTGCCAGCAGGAGGGCTGTAGATACGCAGTATTTT. Translated, it gives CASRRAVDTQYF.

The CDR3 DNA reads as TGTGCCAGCAGCCTAGCGGGAGGCACGCAGTATTTT. Its protein is CASSLAGGTQYF. The chain links TRBV9 to TRBJ2-3, with 11 bases fitting TRBD2. CDR3 length: 12 residues. V lost 4 bases and J lost 9; bases outside the gene matches: 1. Germline CDR1 and CDR2: SGDLS and YYNGEE.

This clone has more than one count but fewer than ten. The V and J genes are TRBV11-2 and TRBJ1-6; D perhaps matches TRBD1 (6 bases). Trimming shortened V by 6 bases and J by 5 bases, and 14 bases separated the two germline ends. Germline V gene data show CDR1 as SGHAT and CDR2 as FQNNGV. The CDR3 spans 15 residues. Written as DNA, the CDR3 is TGTGCCAGCAGGGCTACAGGGTGGGATAATTCACCCCTCCACTTT. As protein: CASRATGWDNSPLHF.